This TCR beta chain is drawn from a study of T cell repertoires in cytomegalovirus infection. Study overall: A matching HLA type, together with CMV infection, was signaled by public TCR beta signatures. Study findings and constraints: Cumulative frequency (of public TCR beta family members) identified carriers of CMV plus the relevant HLA. HLA-C-restricted CMV clonotypes gave the most frequent clonotype in two of eight donors.

TCRdb reprocessed the reads via MiXCR and lists one record per CDR3 protein. The sample holds 600,000 to 700,000 distinct CDR3 sequences; approximately 33% are singletons and the top ten take 15% to 20%. About this clonotype itself: Its matching antigen is unknown.

Trimming took 7 bases from V and 8 from J; bases not matched to a gene: 7. This CDR3 has 12 amino acids. Germline assignment: CDR1 LGHDT and CDR2 YNNKEL (reference sequence). Here the sequenced sample was cultured PBMCs, taken from culture after CMV antigen stimulation. The receptor was derived from a human donor in good health (CMV status not recorded). Some clones in this sample may be carry-over from other donors' samples. The chain couples TRBV3-1 to TRBJ1-1; 7 positions agree with TRBD1. CDR3 coding DNA: TGTGCCAGCACCCGACAGGGACGGGAAGCTTTCTTT. This encodes CASTRQGREAFF.